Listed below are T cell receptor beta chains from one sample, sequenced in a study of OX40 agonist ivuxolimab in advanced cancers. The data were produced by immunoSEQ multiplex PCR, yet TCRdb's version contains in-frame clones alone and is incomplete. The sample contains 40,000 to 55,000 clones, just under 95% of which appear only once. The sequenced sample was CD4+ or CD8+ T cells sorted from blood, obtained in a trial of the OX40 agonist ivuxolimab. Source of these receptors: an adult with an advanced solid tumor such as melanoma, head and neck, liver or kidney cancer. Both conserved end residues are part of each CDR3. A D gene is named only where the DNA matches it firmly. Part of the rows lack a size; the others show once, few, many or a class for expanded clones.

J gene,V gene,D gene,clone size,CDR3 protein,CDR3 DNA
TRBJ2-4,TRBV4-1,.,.,CASSQVSGVVKNIQYF,TGCGCCAGCAGCCAAGTGAGTGGGGTGGTCAAAAACATTCAGTACTTC
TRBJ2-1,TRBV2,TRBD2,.,CASSENRLAGLVGNEQFF,TGTGCCAGCAGTGAAAATCGGTTAGCGGGATTGGTAGGCAATGAGCAGTTCTTC
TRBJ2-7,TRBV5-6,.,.,CASSLVSSEQYF,TGTGCCAGCAGCTTGGTTAGCTCCGAGCAGTACTTC
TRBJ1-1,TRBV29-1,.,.,CSAQMNTEAFF,TGCAGCGCTCAGATGAACACTGAAGCTTTCTTT
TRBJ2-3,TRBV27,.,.,CASSLGPGVGTDTQYF,TGTGCCAGCAGTTTAGGTCCAGGGGTTGGGACAGATACGCAGTATTTT
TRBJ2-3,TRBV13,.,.,CASSWWTSTDTQYF,TGTGCCAGCAGCTGGTGGACAAGCACAGATACGCAGTATTTT
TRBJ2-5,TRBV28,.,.,CASSLNTGQETQYF,TGTGCCAGCAGTTTAAATACAGGGCAAGAGACCCAGTACTTC
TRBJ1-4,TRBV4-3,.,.,CASSRGTWEKLFF,TGCGCCAGCAGCCGCGGGACCTGGGAAAAACTGTTTTTT
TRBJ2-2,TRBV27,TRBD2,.,CASSSSSVAGGTGELFF,TGTGCCAGCAGTTCATCTTCGGTGGCGGGAGGAACCGGGGAGCTGTTTTTT
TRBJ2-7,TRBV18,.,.,CASSPPGRVLHEQYF,TGTGCCAGCTCACCACCGGGCAGGGTATTGCACGAGCAGTACTTC
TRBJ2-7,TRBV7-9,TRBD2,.,CASSLVSGSYEQYF,TGTGCCAGCAGCTTAGTGAGCGGGAGCTACGAGCAGTACTTC
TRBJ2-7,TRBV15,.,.,CATSSSAPSYEQYF,TGTGCCACCAGCAGCAGCGCCCCCTCCTACGAGCAGTACTTC
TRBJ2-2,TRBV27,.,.,CASSLVSGELFF,TGTGCCAGCAGTTTAGTTAGCGGGGAGCTGTTTTTT
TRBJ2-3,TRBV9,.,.,CASSADPTDTQYF,TGTGCCAGCAGCGCAGACCCCACAGATACGCAGTATTTT
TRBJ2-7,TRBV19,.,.,CASSSGTVSYEQYF,TGTGCCAGTAGTTCGGGAACAGTCTCCTACGAGCAGTACTTC
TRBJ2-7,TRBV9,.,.,CASSTRGVAPASEQYF,TGTGCCAGCAGCACGAGAGGGGTGGCCCCCGCCTCCGAGCAGTACTTC
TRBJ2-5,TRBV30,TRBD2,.,CAWSPPGLALQETQYF,TGTGCCTGGAGTCCTCCAGGACTAGCGTTACAAGAGACCCAGTACTTC
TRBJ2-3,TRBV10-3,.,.,CAIRGTGRATDTQYF,TGTGCCATCAGGGGTACCGGGAGAGCAACAGATACGCAGTATTTT
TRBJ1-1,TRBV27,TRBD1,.,CASSPITGGTSLNTEAFF,TGTGCCAGCAGTCCCATTACAGGGGGGACTTCCTTGAACACTGAAGCTTTCTTT
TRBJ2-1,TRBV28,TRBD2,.,CASSPTSGSLLNEQFF,TGTGCCAGCAGCCCTACTAGCGGGAGCTTATTAAATGAGCAGTTCTTC
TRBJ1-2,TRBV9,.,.,CASSGGLGYGYTF,TGTGCCAGCAGCGGGGGGCTGGGCTATGGCTACACCTTC
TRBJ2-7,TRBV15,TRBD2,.,CATSRDGGSPYEQYF,TGTGCCACCAGCAGAGATGGCGGGAGCCCCTACGAGCAGTACTTC
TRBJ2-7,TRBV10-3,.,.,CAISDPSYEQYF,TGTGCCATCAGTGATCCCTCCTACGAGCAGTACTTC
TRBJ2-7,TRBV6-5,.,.,CASSYVATSYEQYF,TGTGCCAGCAGTTATGTGGCGACCTCCTACGAGCAGTACTTC
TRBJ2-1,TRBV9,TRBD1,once,CASSRSGGANNEQFF,TGTGCCAGCAGTAGATCAGGGGGCGCCAACAATGAGCAGTTCTTC
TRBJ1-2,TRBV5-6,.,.,CASTPFHANYGYTF,TGTGCCAGCACCCCATTTCACGCCAACTATGGCTACACCTTC
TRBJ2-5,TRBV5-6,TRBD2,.,CASSWGLAGEETQYF,TGTGCCAGCAGCTGGGGACTAGCGGGAGAGGAGACCCAGTACTTC
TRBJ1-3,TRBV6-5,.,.,CASSYSRPTDTIYF,TGTGCCAGCAGTTACTCGAGGCCAACGGACACCATATATTTT
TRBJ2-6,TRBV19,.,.,CASSIDVSIGGGLSGANVLTF,TGTGCCAGTAGTATAGATGTCTCCATAGGGGGTGGCCTCTCTGGGGCCAACGTCCTGACTTTC
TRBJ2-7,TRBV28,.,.,CASSFGQSIPDSWYEQYF,TGTGCCAGCAGTTTCGGACAGTCCATACCCGATAGCTGGTACGAGCAGTACTTC
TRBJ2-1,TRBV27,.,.,CASSPGSSYNEQFF,TGTGCCAGCAGTCCTGGGAGCTCCTACAATGAGCAGTTCTTC
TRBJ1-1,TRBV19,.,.,CASRDWTLDTEAFF,TGTGCCAGTAGAGATTGGACATTGGACACTGAAGCTTTCTTT
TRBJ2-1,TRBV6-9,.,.,CASTGGLYNEQFF,TGTGCCAGCACCGGGGGGCTGTACAATGAGCAGTTCTTC
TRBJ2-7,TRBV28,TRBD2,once,CASSLLAETYEQYF,TGTGCCAGCAGCCTACTAGCGGAAACCTACGAGCAGTACTTC
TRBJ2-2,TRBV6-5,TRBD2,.,CASSYSFSGTGELFF,TGTGCCAGCAGTTACTCGTTTAGCGGGACCGGGGAGCTGTTTTTT
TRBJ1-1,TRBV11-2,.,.,CASSLDPDWAGVVAEAFF,TGTGCCAGCAGCTTAGATCCGGATTGGGCAGGGGTTGTGGCTGAAGCTTTCTTT
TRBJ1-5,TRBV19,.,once,CASRLWDGNQPQHF,TGTGCCAGTAGATTATGGGATGGCAATCAGCCCCAGCATTTT